This entry lists 2 T cell receptor beta chains sequenced from one sample in a study of T cells in Graves' hyperthyroidism and ophthalmopathy. It was RNA transcripts that yielded the amplified TCR beta CDR3 regions. HTBI primers were the set used in a first-round RT-PCR of the TCR CDR3. TCRdb re-called the multiplex PCR reads with MiXCR, one entry per CDR3 protein. The sample contains around 450,000 distinct CDR3 sequences, about an eighth of which appear only once. Sample: blood. Receptors were obtained from a woman younger than 35 with Graves' hyperthyroidism.

The chain links TRBV11-2 to TRBJ1-1, with a tentative D call TRBD1 (5 bases). V gave up 6 bases and J gave up 2 bases, with 13 bases separating them. Germline lookup yields CDR1 SGHAT and CDR2 FQNNGV. This CDR3 region has 14 residues. The CDR3 bases are TGTGCCAGCAGGCGACAGTCCTCTAACACTGAAGCTTTCTTT. As protein: CASRRQSSNTEAFF.

Only a few counts were recorded for this clonotype. The junction differs from germline at one of its ends, possibly a read error. The J gene is TRBJ2-7, the V gene TRBV9, with D perhaps given as TRBD1 or TRBD2 (7 bases each). The CDR3 is made up of 15 amino acids. The germline gives CDR1 SGDLS, CDR2 YYNGEE. CDR3 protein: CAGSAGTAGNYEQYF. The CDR3 coding sequence is TGTGCCGGCAGCGCGGGGACAGCGGGGAACTACGAGCAGTACTTC.